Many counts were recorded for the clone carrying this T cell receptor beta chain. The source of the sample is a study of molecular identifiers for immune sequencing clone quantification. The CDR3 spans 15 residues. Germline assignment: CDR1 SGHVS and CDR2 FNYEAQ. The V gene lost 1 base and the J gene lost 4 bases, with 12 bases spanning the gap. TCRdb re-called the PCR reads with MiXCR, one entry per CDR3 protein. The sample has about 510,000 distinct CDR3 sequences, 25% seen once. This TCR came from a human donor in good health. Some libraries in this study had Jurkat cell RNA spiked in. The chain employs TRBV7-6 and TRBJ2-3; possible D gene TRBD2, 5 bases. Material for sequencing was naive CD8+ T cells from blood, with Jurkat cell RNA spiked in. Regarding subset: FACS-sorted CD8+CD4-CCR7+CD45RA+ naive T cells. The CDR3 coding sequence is TGTGCCAGCAGCTTAGAAGCGGTTTGGGCAGATACGCAGTATTTT. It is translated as CASSLEAVWADTQYF.